What follows are 16 T cell receptor beta chains derived from one specimen sequenced in a study of blood T cell repertoires in COVID-19. Assay: immunoSEQ multiplex PCR; the TCRdb copy retains only in-frame clones and omits some. The sample carries more than 15,000 clones, roughly nine tenths recorded once. Material for sequencing was peripheral blood. These receptor sequences come from a human donor with active COVID-19. The donor label of this sample is uncertain.

CDR3 in amino acids: CASSRPQGLGNEQFF. The CDR3 DNA reads as TGTGCCAGCAGTAGGCCCCAGGGACTAGGTAATGAGCAGTTCTTC. The J gene is TRBJ2-1, the V gene TRBV6-2 or TRBV6-3, with 8 bases identical to TRBD2. This CDR3 has 15 residues. The V and J ends lost 5 bases and 7 bases, in that order; junction bases with no gene match: 10. The germline V gene has CDR1 MNHEY and CDR2 SVGEGT.

The chain couples TRBV19 to TRBJ2-1; a possible D gene is TRBD2 (5 bases). Trimming removed 5 bases at V and 8 bases at J, with 10 bases between. Germline CDR1 LNHDA, CDR2 SQIVND (reference sequence). The CDR3 contains 12 residues. The CDR3 region has the DNA TGTGCCAGTAGTCTCCTAGCACATGAGCAGTTCTTC. It specifies CASSLLAHEQFF.

This rearrangement joins TRBV5-4 to TRBJ1-4, with 8 bases identical to TRBD1. The CDR3 contains 14 residues. Per the germline V gene, CDR1 is SGHNT and CDR2 is YYREEE (reference sequence). V lost 5 bases and J lost 3; bases outside the gene matches: 3. The CDR3 spells CASSAQGANEKLFF. CDR3 bases: TGTGCCAGCAGTGCACAGGGGGCTAATGAAAAACTGTTTTTT.

This chain joins TRBV7-2 and TRBJ2-7; TRBD2 agrees at 7 bases. In germline, CDR1 is SGHTA, CDR2 FQGNSA. J lost 2 bases, V lost 7 bases, and 14 bases had no gene match. The CDR3 totals 16 residues. The CDR3 DNA reads as TGTGCCAGCACCCCGGGGGGTGGGAGGGCCCCCTACGAGCAGTACTTC. Its translation is CASTPGGGRAPYEQYF.

V is TRBV18 and J is TRBJ1-2; TRBD1 matches 10 bases. The CDR3 is 14 amino acids. V gave up 3 bases and J gave up 7 bases; unmatched junction bases: 5. Looked up from germline, CDR1 is KGHSH and CDR2 is LQKENI. As DNA, the CDR3 is TGTGCCAGCTCACCGGGGGGACAGGGGTTTGGCTACACCTTC. Its protein is CASSPGGQGFGYTF.

The chain uses TRBV7-6 and TRBJ2-1; TRBD2 matches at 8 bases. The CDR3 contains 16 residues. Losses at the gene ends were 3 bases for V and 0 bases for J; bases not matched to a gene: 4. In germline, CDR1 is SGHVS, CDR2 FNYEAQ. CDR3 sequence (DNA): TGTGCCAGCAGCTTGTGGAGCGGGAGCTCCTACAATGAGCAGTTCTTC. As protein: CASSLWSGSSYNEQFF. The variable domain in full, completed from reference TRBV7-6 and TRBJ2-1, reads GAGVSQSPRYKVTKRGQDVALRCDPISGHVSLYWYRQALGQGPEFLTYFNYEAQQDKSGLPNDRFSAERPEGSISTLTIQRTEQRDSAMYRCASSLWSGSSYNEQFFGPGTRLTVL.

This chain uses TRBV4-2 with TRBJ1-2; weak D call: TRBD1 (5 bases). There are 16 residues in the CDR3. Germline V gene sequence: CDR1 LGHNA, CDR2 YNFKEQ. V was trimmed by 1 base and J by 8 bases, leaving 20 bases between them. CDR3 coding DNA: TGTGCCAGCAGCCAAGTAACTCAGGGTTGGGTGTACGGCTACACCTTC. This sequence encodes CASSQVTQGWVYGYTF.

The sample holds one count of this clone. The CDR3 nucleotides are TGTGCCAGCAGCCCCTGGACAGGGGAGAACTCACCCCTCCACTTT. Translated, it gives CASSPWTGENSPLHF. The chain has TRBV7-6 and TRBJ1-6; 9 bases are shared with TRBD1. Unmatched junction bases numbered 9, after V lost 5 bases and J lost 10 bases. CDR1 and CDR2 (germline): SGHVS, FNYEAQ. This CDR3 is built from 15 residues.

The chain is built from TRBV2 and TRBJ1-5, with D perhaps TRBD1 (5 bases). This CDR3 has 15 amino acids. The germline V gene has CDR1 SNHLY and CDR2 FYNNEI. Trimming pared 7 bases from V and 0 bases from J, leaving 13 bases between. The CDR3, as DNA: TGTGCCAGCAAGGGGCAGATTAATAGCAATCAGCCCCAGCATTTT. Its protein product is CASKGQINSNQPQHF.

There are a few counts of this clone. The V and J genes are TRBV18 and TRBJ2-7, with TRBD2 matching 10 bases. This CDR3 has 17 residues. The V segment lost 0 bases and the J segment 1 base; nucleotides outside the gene matches: 6. Germline CDR1 and CDR2: KGHSH and LQKENI. DNA for the CDR3: TGTGCCAGCTCACCACCCCCTAGCGGGAGTGGTTCCTACGAGCAGTACTTC. Residues: CASSPPPSGSGSYEQYF.

V and J are TRBV9 and TRBJ2-1, with 8 bases aligning to TRBD2. The V gene's germline CDR1 is SGDLS and CDR2 YYNGEE. The J segment lost 7 bases and the V segment lost 0 bases, leaving 12 bases of the junction unmatched. This CDR3 has 17 residues. CDR3 loop: CASSVDGSGILWNEQFF. In DNA form, the CDR3 reads TGTGCCAGCAGCGTAGATGGTAGCGGGATCCTTTGGAATGAGCAGTTCTTC.

The chain is built from TRBV6-5 and TRBJ1-2; 7 positions agree with TRBD1. Germline CDR1 is MNHEY and CDR2 is SVGAGI. The J segment lost 0 bases and the V segment lost 6 bases, leaving 4 bases of the junction unmatched. CDR3 length: 14 amino acids. This CDR3 is CASSRDSTNYGYTF. CDR3 DNA: TGTGCCAGCAGCCGGGACAGTACTAACTATGGCTACACCTTC.

This chain joins TRBV19 and TRBJ2-6; 8 nucleotides line up with TRBD1. V lost 6 bases to trimming and J lost 3 bases; unmatched junction nucleotides: 7. Per germline, CDR1 LNHDA and CDR2 SQIVND (reference sequence). The CDR3 consists of 16 residues. CDR3 protein: CASSKQGEIGANVLTF. CDR3 in DNA: TGTGCCAGTAGCAAACAGGGGGAGATTGGGGCCAACGTCCTGACTTTC.

The gene calls are TRBV5-1 and TRBJ2-7; 9 bases fit TRBD1. CDR1 SGHRS and CDR2 YFSETQ come from the germline V gene. CDR3 length: 14 amino acids. Germline trimming cut 4 bases from V and 5 bases from J; bases unmatched to any gene: 7. The chain's CDR3 is CASSRKTGGDEQYF. The CDR3 nucleotides are TGCGCCAGCAGCCGGAAGACAGGGGGGGACGAGCAGTACTTC.

The CDR3: CASSLAGDRGWPQHF. The CDR3 nucleotides read TGTGCCAGCAGCTTAGCGGGGGACAGGGGGTGGCCCCAGCATTTT. This chain links TRBV7-8 with TRBJ1-5; 11 bases map to TRBD1. Germline V gene lookup returns CDR1 SGHVS and CDR2 FQNEAQ. The CDR3 extends over 15 amino acids. V was pared by 0 bases and J by 9 bases, with 4 bases of the junction left unmatched. The full variable domain, with the rest looked up from reference TRBV7-8 and TRBJ1-5, is GAGVSQSPRYKVAKRGQDVALRCDPISGHVSLFWYQQALGQGPEFLTYFQNEAQLDKSGLPSDRFFAERPEGSVSTLKIQRTQQEDSAVYLCASSLAGDRGWPQHFGDGTRLSIL.

This chain links TRBV6-5 with TRBJ2-1; no firm D call. Trimming took 5 bases from V and 9 from J, leaving 11 bases between them. The CDR3 sequence is 12 residues long. From germline, CDR1 is MNHEY and CDR2 SVGAGI. CDR3 sequence reads: CASSQAFGEQFF. CDR3 nucleotides: TGTGCCAGCAGTCAGGCGTTCGGTGAGCAGTTCTTC.